The 24 T cell receptor beta chains below all came from one sample that was sequenced in a study of blood T cell repertoires in COVID-19. Generated by immunoSEQ multiplex PCR, the TCRdb table keeps only in-frame clones and is missing some. The sample contains around 270,000 clones, around 88% of which appear only once. The specimen was peripheral blood. Receptors were obtained from a man aged 35 to 55 with acute or convalescent COVID-19.

The genes are TRBV12-3 or TRBV12-4 and TRBJ1-5, with D unresolved. V lost 3 bases to trimming and J lost 5 bases, with 8 bases between them. There are 13 residues in the CDR3. DNA of the CDR3: TGTGCCAGCAGTTTGAACGGAGATCAGCCCCAGCATTTT. Its protein is CASSLNGDQPQHF.

J is TRBJ2-3 and V is TRBV12-5; D ambiguous. V lost 5 bases and J lost 1, with 16 bases in between. The CDR3 covers 16 residues. Germline CDR1 and CDR2: LGHNT and FRNRAP. The CDR3 nucleotides are TGTGCTAGTGGTCTTTCCTTCGGGTCTCGCACAGATACGCAGTATTTT. This codes for CASGLSFGSRTDTQYF.

The V and J genes are TRBV6-5 and TRBJ2-5; TRBD1 aligns across 11 bases. The V and J ends lost 6 bases and 5 bases, in that order; junction bases with no gene match: 8. CDR3 length: 15 residues. Per germline, CDR1 MNHEY and CDR2 SVGAGI. CDR3 coding DNA: TGTGCCAGCAGCGGACAGGGGGCAATAGCGGAGACCCAGTACTTC. Encoded protein: CASSGQGAIAETQYF.

The CDR3 spells CASSTGGARTEAFF. CDR3 bases: TGTGCCAGTAGTACAGGGGGCGCGAGGACTGAAGCTTTCTTT. The chain recombines TRBV19 with TRBJ1-1; 8 nucleotides align to TRBD1. The junction had 6 bases not matched to a gene; V was cut back by 4 bases and J by 5 bases. This CDR3 is built from 14 residues. Per the germline V gene, CDR1 is LNHDA and CDR2 is SQIVND (reference sequence).

The CDR3 here is CASSLGAGWNTEAFF. The CDR3 DNA sequence: TGTGCCAGCAGCTTAGGGGCAGGGTGGAACACTGAAGCTTTCTTT. The V call is TRBV11-2, the J call TRBJ1-1, with D possibly matching TRBD1 (5 bases). Per the germline V gene, CDR1 is SGHAT and CDR2 is FQNNGV. Trimming removed 1 base from V and 1 base from J, with 10 bases in between. The CDR3 loop spans 15 amino acids.

This chain connects TRBV6-1 to TRBJ1-2; 9 nucleotides match TRBD1. The V and J ends lost 2 bases and 6 bases, in that order; junction bases with no gene match: 13. Per the germline V gene, CDR1 is MNHNS and CDR2 is SASEGT. This CDR3 is 17 amino acids long. In DNA, the CDR3 is TGTGCCAGCAGTGAAAGGAAAGCGGGGACAGGGAAAGATGGCTACACCTTC. Translation: CASSERKAGTGKDGYTF.

This chain joins TRBV3-1 (or the pseudogene TRBV3-2) and TRBJ1-3; D is possibly TRBD1 (6 bases). Trimming took 4 bases from V and 3 from J, leaving 16 bases between them. From germline, CDR1 is LGHDT and CDR2 YNNKEL (reference sequence). The CDR3 runs to 16 residues. The CDR3: CASSPRGGPRGNTIYF. The CDR3 coding sequence is TGTGCCAGCAGCCCTAGGGGGGGGCCGCGTGGAAACACCATATATTTT.

CDR3 loop: CASLQGSGNTIYF. The CDR3 region has the DNA TGCGCCAGCTTACAGGGATCTGGAAACACCATATATTTT. The chain recombines TRBV10-2 with TRBJ1-3; a possible D gene is TRBD1 (6 bases). Germline loops: CDR1 WSHSY, CDR2 SAAADI. The CDR3 length is 13 residues. Trimming pared 8 bases from V and 1 base from J, leaving 9 bases between.

The chain has TRBV18 and TRBJ1-1; D is ambiguous. The CDR3 extends over 13 amino acids. The V and J ends lost 3 bases and 4 bases respectively, with 9 bases between them. Per the germline V gene, CDR1 is KGHSH and CDR2 is LQKENI. The CDR3 DNA reads TGTGCCAGCTCACCTTTTGACACCACTGAAGCTTTCTTT. Protein sequence: CASSPFDTTEAFF. Full variable domain (outside the CDR3, taken from reference TRBV18 and TRBJ1-1): NAGVMQNPRHLVRRRGQEARLRCSPMKGHSHVYWYRQLPEEGLKFMVYLQKENIIDESGMPKERFSAEFPKEGPSILRIQQVVRGDSAAYFCASSPFDTTEAFFGQGTRLTVV.

The CDR3 region is CASSDNSSGNTIYF. The CDR3 DNA follows: TGTGCCAGCAGTGATAATAGCTCTGGAAACACCATATATTTT. The chain carries TRBV6-1 and TRBJ1-3; D gene ambiguous. V dropped 3 bases and J dropped 0 bases, with 6 bases sitting between them. The germline V gene encodes CDR1 MNHNS and CDR2 SASEGT. The CDR3 contains 14 residues.

The chain employs TRBV3-1 (or the pseudogene TRBV3-2) and TRBJ1-1; unclear D gene. The CDR3 is made up of 14 amino acids. Trimming removed 0 bases from V and 10 bases from J, with 15 bases in between. CDR1 LGHDT and CDR2 YNNKEL come from the germline V gene (reference sequence). The CDR3: CASSQEWETGRAFF. CDR3 nucleotide sequence: TGTGCCAGCAGCCAAGAATGGGAGACGGGGAGAGCTTTCTTT.

V gene TRBV30 combines with J gene TRBJ1-2; TRBD1 is a possible D gene (5 bases). V lost 1 base to trimming and J lost 2 bases, with 14 bases between them. CDR3 length equals 15 residues. Germline V gene lookup returns CDR1 GTSNPN and CDR2 SVGIG (reference sequence). CDR3 sequence: CAWSADNQQNYGYTF. The CDR3 nucleotides read TGTGCCTGGAGTGCGGACAACCAACAAAACTATGGCTACACCTTC.

The chain links TRBV2 to TRBJ1-1; tentatively, D is TRBD1 (5 bases). Germline CDR1 and CDR2: SNHLY and FYNNEI. With 1 base removed from V and 7 bases from J, the gap between germline ends came to 13 bases. This CDR3 is built from 14 residues. The CDR3 DNA is TGTGCCAGCAGTGAAGTCCCAGGGAAGGGTGAAGCTTTCTTT. Its translation is CASSEVPGKGEAFF.

V gene TRBV12-3 or TRBV12-4 combines with J gene TRBJ1-3; D ambiguous. There are 13 residues in the CDR3. V lost 10 bases and J 0 bases, leaving 10 bases between the germline ends. The CDR3 region is CAIRRSSGNTIYF. The CDR3 nucleotides read TGTGCCATCCGGAGGAGCTCTGGAAACACCATATATTTT.

The J gene is TRBJ1-3, the V gene TRBV6-5; TRBD1 is a possible D gene (6 bases). V shed 5 bases and J shed 2 bases, with 10 bases lying between them. Germline CDR1 MNHEY, CDR2 SVGAGI. This CDR3 contains 14 residues. The chain's CDR3 is CASSRTDTGNTIYF. The CDR3 region has the DNA TGTGCCAGCAGTCGGACAGACACTGGAAACACCATATATTTT.

The gene calls are TRBV11-2 and TRBJ2-7; no definite D call. The CDR3 loop spans 14 amino acids. The germline gives CDR1 SGHAT, CDR2 FQNNGV. V was cut by 5 bases and J by 5 bases, with 16 bases left in between. The CDR3 loop reads CASSPDSSYDEQYF. The CDR3 DNA reads as TGTGCCAGCAGCCCCGATAGTTCGTACGACGAGCAGTACTTC.

This rearrangement joins TRBV3-1 (or the pseudogene TRBV3-2) to TRBJ2-7; TRBD2 is a possible D gene (5 bases). Germline CDR1 is LGHDT and CDR2 is YNNKEL (reference sequence). Trimming removed 3 bases from V and 8 bases from J, with 14 bases in between. The CDR3 has 13 amino acids. The CDR3 loop is CASSHSDREKQYF. The CDR3 DNA is TGTGCCAGCAGCCATTCGGACCGGGAAAAGCAGTACTTC.

The chain carries TRBV10-1 and TRBJ1-2, with a possible D match to TRBD1 (5 bases). Trimming pared 4 bases from V and 5 bases from J, leaving 11 bases between. The CDR3 covers 13 residues. The V gene's germline CDR1 is WNHNN and CDR2 SYGVQD (reference sequence). The CDR3 loop is CASSVGTSYGYTF. DNA of the CDR3: TGCGCCAGCAGTGTTGGGACTTCTTATGGCTACACCTTC.

This chain uses TRBV19 with TRBJ1-4, with 9 bases that match TRBD1. V was clipped by 3 bases and J by 7 bases; unmatched bases: 3. The CDR3 spans 14 residues. CDR1 LNHDA and CDR2 SQIVND come from the germline V gene (reference sequence). CDR3 sequence reads: CASSITGGIEKLFF. The CDR3 region has the DNA TGTGCCAGTAGTATCACAGGGGGCATTGAAAAACTGTTTTTT.

CDR3 amino acids: CASSEAGDSNAYNSPLHF. The CDR3 bases are TGTGCCAGCAGTGAAGCCGGGGACAGCAACGCTTATAATTCACCCCTCCACTTT. The chain carries TRBV2 and TRBJ1-6, with 7 bases identical to TRBD1. Germline assignment: CDR1 SNHLY and CDR2 FYNNEI. The CDR3 consists of 18 residues. With V trimmed by 0 bases and J by 4 bases, 9 bases remained unmatched.

The chain is built from TRBV7-8 and TRBJ2-3; the D is unclear. Germline V lookup: CDR1 SGHVS, CDR2 FQNEAQ. CDR3 size: 14 residues. Between the trimmed V and J ends, which lost 3 bases and 8 bases, there was a span of 15 bases. The CDR3 loop reads CASSFARNLGTQYF. The CDR3 nucleotides are TGTGCCAGCAGCTTCGCGAGGAACCTAGGTACGCAGTATTTT.

This clone was observed a single time. The chain joins TRBV10-2 to TRBJ2-1; 7 positions agree with TRBD1. The CDR3 is 15 residues long. The junction had 10 bases not matched to a gene; V was cut back by 5 bases and J by 6 bases. The germline CDR1 and CDR2 sequences are WSHSY and SAAADI. The CDR3, as DNA: TGCGCCAGCAGTAGGAACTGGGGACAGTCCAATGAGCAGTTCTTC. This sequence encodes CASSRNWGQSNEQFF.

This clone was seen a handful of times. The chain's CDR3 is CSVKTSGYEQYF. CDR3 nucleotides: TGCAGCGTCAAAACTAGCGGGTACGAGCAGTACTTC. The chain carries TRBV29-1 and TRBJ2-7, with 9 bases lining up with TRBD2. The CDR3 has 12 residues. V lost 6 bases and J lost 4; bases outside the gene matches: 4. From germline, CDR1 is SQVTM and CDR2 ANQGSEA.

The chain uses TRBV7-9 and TRBJ2-3, with a weak D call TRBD1 (6 bases). CDR3 size: 12 residues. The V end lost 3 bases, the J end lost 6 bases, and 7 bases lay between the germline ends. CDR1 is SEHNR, CDR2 FQNEAQ, per germline (reference sequence). The CDR3 here is CASSLQGDTQYF. The DNA of the CDR3 is TGTGCCAGCAGCTTGCAGGGGGATACGCAGTATTTT.